This T cell receptor beta chain derives from a study of T cell repertoires in cytomegalovirus infection. Findings of the study overall: HLA-C-restricted CMV clonotypes gave the most frequent clonotype in two of eight donors.

Looked up from germline, CDR1 is MDHEN and CDR2 is SYDVKM. Trimming took 1 base from V and 0 from J; bases not matched to a gene: 10. This CDR3 has 18 residues. This clonotype showed up just a few times. Its antigen is as yet unknown. TCRdb analysed the reads with MiXCR anew, one entry per CDR3 protein. The sample records roughly 180,000 distinct CDR3 sequences, 17% being singletons. The clonotype comes from a human donor in good health (CMV status not recorded). Some clones in this sample may be carry-over from other donors' samples. The specimen was CD8+ T cells from PBMCs. V usage is TRBV28 and J usage is TRBJ2-7, with 9 bases fitting TRBD1. The DNA for the CDR3 is TGTGCCAGCAGTTTATTGGGACTGCGACAGGGGGGCTCCTACGAGCAGTACTTC. Protein product: CASSLLGLRQGGSYEQYF. Complete variable domain (other parts from reference TRBV28 and TRBJ2-7): DVKVTQSSRYLVKRTGEKVFLECVQDMDHENMFWYRQDPGLGLRLIYFSYDVKMKEKGDIPEGYSVSREKKERFSLILESASTNQTSMYLCASSLLGLRQGGSYEQYFGPGTRLTVT.